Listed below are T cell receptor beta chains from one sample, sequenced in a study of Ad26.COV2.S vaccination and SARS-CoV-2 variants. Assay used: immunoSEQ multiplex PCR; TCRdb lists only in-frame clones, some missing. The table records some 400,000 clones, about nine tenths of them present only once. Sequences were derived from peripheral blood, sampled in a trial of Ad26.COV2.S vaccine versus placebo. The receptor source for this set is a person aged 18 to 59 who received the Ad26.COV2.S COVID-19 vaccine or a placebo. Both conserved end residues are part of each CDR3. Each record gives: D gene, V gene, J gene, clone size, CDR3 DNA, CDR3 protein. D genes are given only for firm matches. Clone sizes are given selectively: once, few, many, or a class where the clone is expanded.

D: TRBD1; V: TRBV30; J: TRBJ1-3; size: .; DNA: TGTGCCTGGAGTGTACAGGGGCAGAGGGACTCTGGAAACACCATATATTTT; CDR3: CAWSVQGQRDSGNTIYF
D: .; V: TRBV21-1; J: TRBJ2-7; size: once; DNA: TGTGCCAGCAGCAAATCTACTAGCGGGAGGTCTTTACCCGACGAGCAGTACTTC; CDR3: CASSKSTSGRSLPDEQYF
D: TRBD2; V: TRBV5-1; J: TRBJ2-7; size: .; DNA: TGCGCCAGCAGCGCCGAACCGGGACTAGCGGGAGTGCAGTACTTC; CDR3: CASSAEPGLAGVQYF
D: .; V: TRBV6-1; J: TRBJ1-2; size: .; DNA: TGTGCCAGCAGTGATTCGCGGTCGGATGGCTACACCTTC; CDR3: CASSDSRSDGYTF
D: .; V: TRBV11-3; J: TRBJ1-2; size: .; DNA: TGTGCCAGCAGCCCGCGGGTCCAGGAGGACTATGGCTACACCTTC; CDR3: CASSPRVQEDYGYTF
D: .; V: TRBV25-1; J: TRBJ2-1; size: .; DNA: TGTGCCAGCATCATCTACAATGAGCAGTTCTTC; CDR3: CASIIYNEQFF
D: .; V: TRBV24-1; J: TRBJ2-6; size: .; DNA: TGTGCCACCAGTGATTATGGGGGTTCTGGAGCCAACGTCCTGACTTTC; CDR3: CATSDYGGSGANVLTF
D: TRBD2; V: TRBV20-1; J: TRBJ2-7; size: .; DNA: TGCAGTGCTAGTTTGCGGGAGTACGAGCAGTACTTC; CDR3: CSASLREYEQYF
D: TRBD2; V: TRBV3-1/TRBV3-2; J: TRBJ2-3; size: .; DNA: TGTGCCAGCAGCCTAGGACTAGCGGGAGGCACAGATACGCAGTATTTT; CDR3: CASSLGLAGGTDTQYF
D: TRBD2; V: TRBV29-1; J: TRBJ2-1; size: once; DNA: TGCAGCGTTGAAAAGGCGGGAGCCTACAATGAGCAGTTCTTC; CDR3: CSVEKAGAYNEQFF
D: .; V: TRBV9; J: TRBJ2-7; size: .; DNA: TGTGCCAGCAGCCCTCGGGACCGCTCCTACGAGCAGTACTTC; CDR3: CASSPRDRSYEQYF
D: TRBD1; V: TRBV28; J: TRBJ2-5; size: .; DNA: TGTGCCAGCAGCTTCACAGGGGAAGAGACCCAGTACTTC; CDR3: CASSFTGEETQYF
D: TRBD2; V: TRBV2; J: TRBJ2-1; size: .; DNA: TGTGCCAGCAGTGAAGGACTAGCGGAAGAGCAGTTCTTC; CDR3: CASSEGLAEEQFF
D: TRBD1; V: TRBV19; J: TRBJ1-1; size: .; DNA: TGTGCCAGTAGTCTTTCCGGGACAGCCAACACTGAAGCTTTCTTT; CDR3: CASSLSGTANTEAFF
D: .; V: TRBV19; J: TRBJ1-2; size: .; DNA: TGTGCCAGTAGGGACGGCCGAACCATCTATGGCTACACCTTC; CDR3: CASRDGRTIYGYTF
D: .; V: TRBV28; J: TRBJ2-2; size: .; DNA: TGTGCCAGCAAGTCATACTTCTCAACCCACTACGCCGGGGAGCTGTTTTTT; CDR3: CASKSYFSTHYAGELFF
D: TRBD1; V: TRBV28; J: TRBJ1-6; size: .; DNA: TGTGCCAGCAGACGGACAGGCCTCACCCTCCACTTT; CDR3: CASRRTGLTLHF
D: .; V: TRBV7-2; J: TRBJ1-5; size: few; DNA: TGTGCCAGCAGCCTAAAGGCAGGGAGTAGCAATCAGCCCCAGCATTTT; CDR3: CASSLKAGSSNQPQHF
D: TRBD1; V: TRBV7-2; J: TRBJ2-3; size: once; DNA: TGTGCCAGCAGCTTAGGGGGCAGGGGGAACGCAGATACGCAGTATTTT; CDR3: CASSLGGRGNADTQYF
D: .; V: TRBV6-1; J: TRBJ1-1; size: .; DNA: TGTGCCAGCAGTGAGGTGGTCGGTCAAAGCGCTGAAGCTTTCTTT; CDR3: CASSEVVGQSAEAFF
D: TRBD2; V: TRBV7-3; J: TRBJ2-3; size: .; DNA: TGTGCCAGCAGCTTTGGGGTCCTAGCGGGAGGAACAGATACGCAGTATTTT; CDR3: CASSFGVLAGGTDTQYF
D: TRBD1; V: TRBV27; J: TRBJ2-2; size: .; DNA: TGTGCCAGCAGTTCGACAGGGGGCGGCACCGGGGAGCTGTTTTTT; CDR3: CASSSTGGGTGELFF
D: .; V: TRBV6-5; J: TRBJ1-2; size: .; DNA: TGTGCCAGCAGCATAGACGGGTATGGCTACACCTTC; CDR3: CASSIDGYGYTF
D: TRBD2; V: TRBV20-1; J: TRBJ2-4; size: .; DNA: TGCAGTGCCAGTAGCGGGAACATTCAGTACTTC; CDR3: CSASSGNIQYF
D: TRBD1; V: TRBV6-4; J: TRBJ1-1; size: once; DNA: TGTGCCAGCAGTCCGGGACAGGGGGACAAAGCTTTCTTT; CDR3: CASSPGQGDKAFF
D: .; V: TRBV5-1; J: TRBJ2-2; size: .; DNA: TGCGCCAGCAGCTTGGCCGATATTAGGTATAGGGCGAACACCGGGGAGCTGTTTTTT; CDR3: CASSLADIRYRANTGELFF
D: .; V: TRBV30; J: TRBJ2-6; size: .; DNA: TGTGCCGGATCTCTAGCGGGGGCCAACGTCCTGACTTTC; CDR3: CAGSLAGANVLTF
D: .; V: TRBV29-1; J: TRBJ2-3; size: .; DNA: TGCAGCGTCCCCGATCTCACAGATACGCAGTATTTT; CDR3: CSVPDLTDTQYF
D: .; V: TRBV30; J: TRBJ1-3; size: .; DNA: TGTGCCCACGGGGCGCTTGACACCATATATTTT; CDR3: CAHGALDTIYF
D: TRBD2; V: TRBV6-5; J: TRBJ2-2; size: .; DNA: TGTGCCAGCAGTTTGCAGCGGGGTGCCGGGGAGCTGTTTTTT; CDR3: CASSLQRGAGELFF
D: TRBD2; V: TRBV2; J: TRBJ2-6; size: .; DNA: TGTGCCAGCACGACTAGCGGGGGCTCTGGGGCCAACGTCCTGACTTTC; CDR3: CASTTSGGSGANVLTF